The clone carrying this T cell receptor (beta chain) occurred once. In the same sample, other DNA sequences code for this CDR3. This sample is drawn from a study of shared clonotypes between healthy human individuals. Study-wide context: Donors consisted of a couple of women and three men between 18 and 49.

Recent acute infections and vaccinations were absent in the healthy HIV-negative adult donors. Each replicate PCR on the sorted subsets used roughly 200 ng DNA (approximately 33,000 T cell genomes). Produced via immunoSEQ multiplex PCR; TCRdb's table is partial and in-frame only. The sample has around 2.5 million clones; 80% to 95% are singletons. The source of this sequence is a man aged 18 to 29 in good health. Some clones in this sample may be carry-over from other donors' samples. Sequencing was carried out using naive CD4+ T cells from PBMCs. Subset in this sample: CD45RA+ positively selected.

The CDR3 loop is CASSIQGGETQYF. The CDR3, as DNA: TGTGCCAGCAGCATCCAGGGGGGAGAGACCCAGTACTTC. The J gene is TRBJ2-5, the V gene TRBV7-7, with D maybe TRBD1 (7 bases). The CDR3 runs 13 residues. Germline V gene lookup returns CDR1 SSHAT and CDR2 FNYEAQ (reference sequence). The V end lost 5 bases, the J end lost 4 bases, and 11 bases lay between the germline ends. The full variable domain, completed using reference TRBV7-7 and TRBJ2-5, is GAGVSQSPRYKVTKRGQDVTLRCDPISSHATLYWYQQALGQGPEFLTYFNYEAQPDKSGLPSDRFSAERPEGSISTLTIQRTEQRDSAMYRCASSIQGGETQYFGPGTRLLVL.